Shown below are 17 T cell receptor beta chains from a single sample sequenced in a study of Ad26.COV2.S vaccination and SARS-CoV-2 variants. Assay: immunoSEQ multiplex PCR; the TCRdb copy retains only in-frame clones and omits some. The sample has hundreds of thousands of clones, 92% seen once. Documented treatment: approximately 18 received Ad26.COV2.S at low or high dose, single or two shots; 5 received placebo; per-sample allocation not given. Day 63 after the first injection of vaccine or placebo was the sampling time. Material: peripheral blood, obtained in a trial of Ad26.COV2.S vaccine versus placebo. Receptors originate from a person between 18 and 65 years old who received the Ad26.COV2.S COVID-19 vaccine or a placebo.

The V call is TRBV18, the J call TRBJ1-5; TRBD1 might be the D (6 bases). Germline V lookup: CDR1 KGHSH, CDR2 LQKENI. Between the trimmed V and J ends, which lost 3 bases and 2 bases, there was a span of 17 bases. The CDR3 is made up of 17 amino acids. The CDR3 region has the DNA TGTGCCAGCTCACCTGGCGCCACAGGGATGGGCAATCAGCCCCAGCATTTT. This sequence encodes CASSPGATGMGNQPQHF.

The chain recombines TRBV29-1 with TRBJ1-2; 7 bases are a match to TRBD1. Germline V gene data show CDR1 as SQVTM and CDR2 as ANQGSEA. The CDR3 length is 11 residues. V trimming: 3 bases; J trimming: 7 bases; junction bases outside the gene matches: 2. CDR3 amino acids: CSVEAGGGYTF. The CDR3 DNA sequence: TGCAGCGTTGAGGCAGGGGGTGGCTACACCTTC. Full variable domain (missing parts from reference TRBV29-1 and TRBJ1-2): SAVISQKPSRDICQRGTSLTIQCQVDSQVTMMFWYRQQPGQSLTLIATANQGSEATYESGFVIDKFPISRPNLTFSTLTVSNMSPEDSSIYLCSVEAGGGYTFGSGTRLTVV.

The chain carries TRBV6-2 or TRBV6-3 and TRBJ2-5; perhaps TRBD1 as D (5 bases). Germline V lookup: CDR1 MNHEY, CDR2 SVGEGT. There are 15 residues in the CDR3. V lost 0 bases and J lost 5, with 13 bases in between. CDR3 nucleotides: TGTGCCAGCAGTTACTCGAAGGGGCGCCGGGAGACCCAGTACTTC. Translated: CASSYSKGRRETQYF.

In DNA form, the CDR3 reads TGTGCCAGCAGCTTGGAGGGGGACCCCCTTGAAGCTTTCTTT. This sequence encodes CASSLEGDPLEAFF. This chain connects TRBV5-5 to TRBJ1-1; D is perhaps TRBD1 (6 bases). Germline assignment: CDR1 SGHKS and CDR2 YYEKEE (reference sequence). Trimming shortened V by 0 bases and J by 7 bases, and 13 bases separated the two germline ends. This CDR3 is built from 14 residues. Full variable domain (rest looked up from reference TRBV5-5 and TRBJ1-1): DAGVTQSPTHLIKTRGQQVTLRCSPISGHKSVSWYQQVLGQGPQFIFQYYEKEERGRGNFPDRFSARQFPNYSSELNVNALLLGDSALYLCASSLEGDPLEAFFGQGTRLTVV.

This chain connects TRBV7-9 to TRBJ2-2, with no clear D. The V end was cut by 7 bases, the J end by 6 bases, with 3 bases between. The CDR3 runs 10 residues. Germline V gene lookup returns CDR1 SEHNR and CDR2 FQNEAQ (reference sequence). This CDR3 is CASMPGELFF. The DNA of the CDR3 is TGTGCCAGCATGCCCGGGGAGCTGTTTTTT.

V is TRBV19 and J is TRBJ2-5; D uncertain. Trimming left V 3 bases short and J 2 bases short, with 19 bases between. The CDR3 length is 17 residues. Germline loops: CDR1 LNHDA, CDR2 SQIVND (reference sequence). The DNA of the CDR3 is TGTGCCAGTAGTATTACGGGTGCGTGGGCACTTCAAGAGACCCAGTACTTC. Its translation: CASSITGAWALQETQYF.

This rearrangement joins TRBV18 to TRBJ1-2, with a weak D call TRBD1 (6 bases). V was cut by 2 bases and J by 5 bases, with 15 bases left in between. Germline-derived CDR1 and CDR2 are KGHSH and LQKENI. CDR3 length equals 15 residues. The CDR3 here is CASSPSAGGLYGYTF. DNA for the CDR3: TGTGCCAGCTCACCATCGGCTGGGGGCCTATATGGCTACACCTTC.

CDR3 loop: CASRPSDRAYGYTF. Here the CDR3 DNA reads TGTGCCAGCAGGCCTTCGGACAGGGCCTATGGCTACACCTTC. The V gene is TRBV2, the J gene TRBJ1-2, with 8 positions matching TRBD1. In germline, CDR1 is SNHLY, CDR2 FYNNEI. The length of the CDR3 is 14 residues. After removal of 6 bases from V and 4 bases from J, the junction contained 7 bases not matched to a gene.

V usage is TRBV5-4 and J usage is TRBJ1-6; D remains unclear. The germline CDR1 and CDR2 sequences are SGHNT and YYREEE (reference sequence). Trimming left V 1 base short and J 0 bases short, with 11 bases between. The CDR3 has 17 amino acids. The DNA of the CDR3 is TGTGCCAGCAGCTTGAGCGTCGGGAGCTCCTATAATTCACCCCTCCACTTT. It yields the protein CASSLSVGSSYNSPLHF. The full variable domain, completed using reference TRBV5-4 and TRBJ1-6, is ETGVTQSPTHLIKTRGQQVTLRCSSQSGHNTVSWYQQALGQGPQFIFQYYREEENGRGNFPPRFSGLQFPNYSSELNVNALELDDSALYLCASSLSVGSSYNSPLHFGNGTRLTVT.

The table lists this clone with a few counts. V usage is TRBV24-1 and J usage is TRBJ2-1; TRBD1 is a possible D gene (6 bases). Trimming took off 4 bases at V and 8 bases at J, with 17 bases between the two ends. Germline V gene sequence: CDR1 KGHDR, CDR2 SFDVKD. The CDR3 is 15 residues long. Written as DNA, the CDR3 is TGTGCCACCAGTGAGGGGACAAAACAAAGGGATGAGCAGTTCTTC. Translating it yields CATSEGTKQRDEQFF.

V is TRBV29-1 and J is TRBJ1-1, with D hard to call. The CDR3 has 13 amino acids. Germline CDR1 SQVTM, CDR2 ANQGSEA. Trimming shortened V by 1 base and J by 4 bases, and 10 bases separated the two germline ends. The CDR3 spells CSVEGGVITEAFF. DNA for the CDR3: TGCAGCGTTGAAGGGGGTGTGATCACTGAAGCTTTCTTT.

The chain links TRBV6-5 to TRBJ2-1, with 8 bases identical to TRBD2. This CDR3 spans 15 amino acids. The germline V gene encodes CDR1 MNHEY and CDR2 SVGAGI. Unmatched junction bases numbered 9, after V lost 9 bases and J lost 2 bases. The CDR3 sequence is CASAVGGVPYNEQFF. The DNA for the CDR3 is TGTGCCAGTGCAGTCGGGGGGGTCCCCTACAATGAGCAGTTCTTC.

The gene calls are TRBV29-1 and TRBJ1-1; D is undetermined. The CDR3 runs to 13 residues. Trimming pared 6 bases from V and 5 bases from J, leaving 16 bases between. Germline V lookup: CDR1 SQVTM, CDR2 ANQGSEA. The CDR3 region has the DNA TGCAGCGTCTGGGAGGGTTCCGGTACTGAAGCTTTCTTT. Its protein is CSVWEGSGTEAFF.

The chain joins TRBV2 to TRBJ2-3; 7 bases line up with TRBD1. Trimming at V came to 6 bases and at J to 6 bases, leaving 9 bases not matched to a gene. CDR1 is SNHLY and CDR2 is FYNNEI in the germline V gene. The CDR3 totals 14 residues. CDR3 nucleotides: TGTGCCAGCAGGGCGACAGGGTGGGCGGATACGCAGTATTTT. Translation gives CASRATGWADTQYF.

This clone was seen only once. For the CDR3, the DNA is TGTGCCAGCAGAGACATCCGGGATCACACAGATACGCAGTATTTT. Its translation is CASRDIRDHTDTQYF. This chain links TRBV9 with TRBJ2-3, with D possibly matching TRBD2 (5 bases). CDR3 length: 15 residues. Germline V lookup: CDR1 SGDLS, CDR2 YYNGEE. The ends were cut back, 5 bases at V and 2 bases at J, with 15 bases in the middle. Full variable domain (rest looked up from reference TRBV9 and TRBJ2-3): DSGVTQTPKHLITATGQRVTLRCSPRSGDLSVYWYQQSLDQGLQFLIQYYNGEERAKGNILERFSAQQFPDLHSELNLSSLELGDSALYFCASRDIRDHTDTQYFGPGTRLTVL.

DNA of the CDR3: TGTGCCAGCAGCTTATCGAGTAGCGGGGTCACAGATACGCAGTATTTT. As protein: CASSLSSSGVTDTQYF. The V call is TRBV7-9, the J call TRBJ2-3, with 8 bases matching TRBD2. V dropped 2 bases and J dropped 2; count of bases not matched to a gene: 6. Germline loops: CDR1 SEHNR, CDR2 FQNEAQ (reference sequence). The CDR3 is made up of 16 amino acids. Filled out from reference TRBV7-9 and TRBJ2-3, the complete variable domain reads DTGVSQNPRHKITKRGQNVTFRCDPISEHNRLYWYRQTLGQGPEFLTYFQNEAQLEKSRLLSDRFSAERPKGSFSTLEIQRTEQGDSAMYLCASSLSSSGVTDTQYFGPGTRLTVL.

J is TRBJ1-1 and V is TRBV10-3; the D is unclear. V lost 8 bases, J lost 2 bases, and 9 bases lay in between. The CDR3 runs 12 residues. CDR1 and CDR2 from the germline V gene are ENHRY and SYGVKD. The CDR3, as DNA: TGTGCCATCGGCAGGTCAAACACTGAAGCTTTCTTT. Its translation is CAIGRSNTEAFF.